This T cell receptor beta chain was found in a study of spatial heterogeneity in lung cancer. Study context: Among detected sequences, beta-chain ones consistently exceeded alpha-chain ones in number. Whole-study results and caveats: Numbers of ubiquitous and regional expanded TCRs tracked ubiquitous and regional nonsynonymous mutation counts, respectively. In tumors, expanded intratumoral alpha and beta TCR counts tracked mutation counts.

Between the trimmed V and J ends, which lost 6 bases and 8 bases, there was a span of 20 bases. The CDR3 has 15 amino acids. The germline CDR1 and CDR2 sequences are MNHEY and SVGAGI. Time point meaning: sample taken at primary tumor resection. The donors comprised approximately 75 untreated early-stage non-small cell lung cancer patients. No cell sorting; template was whole RNA from tumor, lung tissue or PBMC. TCRdb called the 5' RACE reads again in MiXCR, with one record for every CDR3 protein. The sample contains over a thousand distinct CDR3 sequences, roughly 14% of which appear only once. Turning to this clonotype: Its antigen remains unidentified. Within a library made for alpha chains, this beta chain is off target, and its count is uninformative.

This rearrangement joins TRBV6-5 to TRBJ2-1; maybe TRBD1 (5 bases). The source of this sequence is a male donor with early-stage non-small cell lung cancer. Here the sequenced sample was lung tumor tissue, taken at surgery. CDR3 region: CASRPDGPGPHEQFF. CDR3 DNA sequence: TGTGCCAGCAGACCTGATGGGCCAGGGCCTCATGAGCAGTTCTTC.